This TCR beta chain was captured in a study of graft-versus-host responses after intestinal transplantation. Turning to the study itself: Tacrolimus plus steroids were given to all recipients for about 3 years, preceded by anti-thymocyte globulin induction.

Comment on this clone: Antigen specificity is unknown.

This table comes from immunoSEQ multiplex PCR, and its TCRdb copy is limited to in-frame clones, with some not included. Of roughly 97,000 clones listed, 75% to 95% are singletons. V gave up 3 bases and J gave up 0 bases, with 9 bases separating them. This CDR3 spans 15 amino acids. Germline values: CDR1 SGHAT, CDR2 FQDESV (reference sequence). The rearrangement links TRBV11-1 to TRBJ2-1; the D is unclear. This TCR derives from a human donor who was the organ donor for an intestinal transplant. The sequencing used unstimulated CD4+ T cells sorted from spleen or lymph node cells, collected before transplant. This chain's CDR3 is CASSFDYSSYNEQFF. DNA of the CDR3: TGTGCCAGCAGCTTCGATTATAGCTCCTACAATGAGCAGTTCTTC.